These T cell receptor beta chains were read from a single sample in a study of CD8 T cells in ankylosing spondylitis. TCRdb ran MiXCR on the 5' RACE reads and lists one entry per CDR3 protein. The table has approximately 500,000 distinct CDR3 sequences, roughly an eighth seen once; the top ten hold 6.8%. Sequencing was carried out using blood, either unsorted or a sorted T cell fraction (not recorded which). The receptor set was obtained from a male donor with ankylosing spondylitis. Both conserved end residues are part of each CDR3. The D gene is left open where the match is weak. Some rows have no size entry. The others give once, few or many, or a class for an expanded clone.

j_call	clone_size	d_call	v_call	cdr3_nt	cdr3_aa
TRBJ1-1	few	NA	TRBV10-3	TGTGCCATCAGTGAGACGGTGAACACTGAAGCTTTCTTT	CAISETVNTEAFF
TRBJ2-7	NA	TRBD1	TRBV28	TGTGCCAGCAGTTCCCTCAACAGGGGCGAGCAGTACTTC	CASSSLNRGEQYF
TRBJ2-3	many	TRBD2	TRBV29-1	TGCAGCGTAGGACTAGCGGGAACAGATACGCAGTATTTT	CSVGLAGTDTQYF
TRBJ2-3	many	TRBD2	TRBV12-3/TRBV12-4	TGTGCCACGACTAGCGGGCTCGCGGATACGCAGTATTTT	CATTSGLADTQYF
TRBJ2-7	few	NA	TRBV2	TGTGCCAGCAGTCCCCCGGGACGGGAGTACGAGCAGTACTTC	CASSPPGREYEQYF
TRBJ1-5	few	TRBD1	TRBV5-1	TGCGCCAGCAGACCGACAGGGGAAGGCCAGCCCCAGCATTTT	CASRPTGEGQPQHF
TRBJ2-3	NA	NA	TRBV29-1	TGCAGCGTTGTTGCACAAGCACGAAGCACAGATACGCAGTATTTT	CSVVAQARSTDTQYF
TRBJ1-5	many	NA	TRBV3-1	TGTGCCAGCAGCCTCAGGGGAGCTGATCAGCCCCAGCATTTT	CASSLRGADQPQHF
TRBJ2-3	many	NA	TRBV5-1	TGCGCCAGCAGCTTAGACGGGAGTGGGGGAGATACGCAGTATTTT	CASSLDGSGGDTQYF
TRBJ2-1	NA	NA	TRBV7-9	TGTGCCAGCAGCTTATGGGGGAGCGTCGCTTACAATGAGCAGTTCTTC	CASSLWGSVAYNEQFF
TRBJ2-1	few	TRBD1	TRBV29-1	TGCAGCGTTCCCCGACAGGGTGTCTCCTACAATGAGCAGTTCTTC	CSVPRQGVSYNEQFF
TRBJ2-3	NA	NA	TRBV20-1	TGCAGTGCTAGAGATAAGGATAACATAAGGTATACGCAGTATTTT	CSARDKDNIRYTQYF
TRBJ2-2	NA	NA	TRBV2	TGTGCCAGCAGCCCCCAACAGGGGGGGGCCGGGGAGCTGTTTTTT	CASSPQQGGAGELFF
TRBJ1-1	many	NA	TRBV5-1	TGCGCCAGCAGCTCTGACCAAGGGAAAGCTGAAGCTTTCTTT	CASSSDQGKAEAFF
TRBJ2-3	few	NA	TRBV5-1	TGCGCCAGCAGCTTGGGAAGGGGGAGGATGGACACAGATACGCAGTATTTT	CASSLGRGRMDTDTQYF
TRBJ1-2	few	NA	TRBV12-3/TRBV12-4	TGTGCCAGCAGTTGGTCTGGAGGCTACACCTTC	CASSWSGGYTF
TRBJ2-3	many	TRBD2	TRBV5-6	TGTGCCAGCAGCTTGGAAATTAGCGGGATTGAAGATACGCAGTATTTT	CASSLEISGIEDTQYF
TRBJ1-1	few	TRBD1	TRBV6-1	TGTGCCAGCACCCGCAGACAGGGAGGGTACCTCTGTCCCCGGAGAGGAGCTTTCTTT	CASTRRQGGYLCPRRGAFF
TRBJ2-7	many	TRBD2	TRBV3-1	TGTGCCAGCAGCCTACTAGCGGGAGGTCCCTACGAGCAGTACTTC	CASSLLAGGPYEQYF
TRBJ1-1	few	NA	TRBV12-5	TGTGCTAGTGGGCTACAGGGCGGGAACACTGAAGCTTTCTTT	CASGLQGGNTEAFF
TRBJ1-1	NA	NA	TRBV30	TGTGCCTGGAGGCAAAGGACTGAAGCTTTCTTT	CAWRQRTEAFF
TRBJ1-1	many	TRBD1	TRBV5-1	TGCGCCAGCAGCTCCCAGGGGGCGAACACTGAAGCTTTCTTT	CASSSQGANTEAFF
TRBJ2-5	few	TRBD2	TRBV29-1	TGCAGCGTCGCCGGACTAGCGGGGCAAGAGACCCAGTACTTC	CSVAGLAGQETQYF
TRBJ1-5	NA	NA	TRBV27	TGTGCCAGCAGTTTAGTCAGGGGAGGCAATCAGCCCCAGCATTTT	CASSLVRGGNQPQHF
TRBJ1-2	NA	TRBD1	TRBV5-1	TGCGCCAGCAGCTTGGTGGGACAGATGACTAACTATGGCTACACCTTC	CASSLVGQMTNYGYTF
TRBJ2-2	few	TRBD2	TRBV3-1	TGTGCCAGCAGCCAAGAAGACAACAGGGGCCCGGGACTAGCGGGAGGTAACGGGGAGCTGTTTTTT	CASSQEDNRGPGLAGGNGELFF
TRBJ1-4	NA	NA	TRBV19	TGTGCCAGCACCCGGTGGCAAAATAATGAAAAACTGTTTTTT	CASTRWQNNEKLFF
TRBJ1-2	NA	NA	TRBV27	TGTGCCAGCAGTATAACCGGGACAACCTCCCTCTATGGCTACACCTTC	CASSITGTTSLYGYTF
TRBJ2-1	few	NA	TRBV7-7	TGTGCCAGCAGCTTTGATATGCCGTCCGAGCAGTTCTTC	CASSFDMPSEQFF
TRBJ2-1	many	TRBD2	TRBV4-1	TGCGCCAGCAGCCCCCGGGGAGCGGGAGGGGGCTACAATGAGCAGTTCTTC	CASSPRGAGGGYNEQFF
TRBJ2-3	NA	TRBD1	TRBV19	TGTGCCAGTAGTACGGATAGGGGGCCAGGAGTCACAGATACGCAGTATTTT	CASSTDRGPGVTDTQYF
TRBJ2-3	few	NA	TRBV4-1	TGCGCCAGCAGCCGCCCTAATCGGCGTCCTAGCACAGATACGCAGTATTTT	CASSRPNRRPSTDTQYF
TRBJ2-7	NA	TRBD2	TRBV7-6	TGTGCCAGCAGCTTAGGGACTAGCAAATCCTACGAGCAGTACTTC	CASSLGTSKSYEQYF
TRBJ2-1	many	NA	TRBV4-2	TGTGCCAGCAGCCATCGGAGCTCCTACAATGAGCAGTTCTTC	CASSHRSSYNEQFF
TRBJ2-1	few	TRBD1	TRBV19	TGTGCCAGTAGTCAGGGACAGGGGATCGGCTACGAGCAGTTCTTC	CASSQGQGIGYEQFF
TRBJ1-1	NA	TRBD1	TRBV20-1	TGCAGTGCTAGAGAGAACAGGGGGCAAGAGGACACTGAAGCTTTCTTT	CSARENRGQEDTEAFF
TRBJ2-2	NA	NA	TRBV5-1	TGCGCCAGCAGCTTGGTCCTCCGCACCGGGGAGCTGTTTTTT	CASSLVLRTGELFF
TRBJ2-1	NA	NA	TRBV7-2	TGTGCCAGCAGCCCCGAGGGACCCCTCAATGAGCAGTTCTTC	CASSPEGPLNEQFF
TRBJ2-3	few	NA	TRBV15	TGTGCCACCAGCTTCGGGACTAGCACAGATACGCAGTATTTT	CATSFGTSTDTQYF
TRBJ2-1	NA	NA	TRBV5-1	TGCGCCAGCAGCTTGGCACCGCCACACAATGAGCAGTTCTTC	CASSLAPPHNEQFF
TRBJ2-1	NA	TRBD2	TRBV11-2	TGTGCCAGCAGCTTAGGTCGGGGGGGATCCCACAATGAGCAGTTCTTC	CASSLGRGGSHNEQFF
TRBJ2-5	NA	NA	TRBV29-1	TGCAGCGATAGGACAGCCCAAGAGACCCAGTACTTC	CSDRTAQETQYF
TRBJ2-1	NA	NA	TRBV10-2	TGCGCCAGCCGACCTCCGGCTAAGGATGAGCAGTTCTTC	CASRPPAKDEQFF
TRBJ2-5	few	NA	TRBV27	TGTGCCAGCAGTCCCGGAGTTTTTGAGGAAGAGACCCAGTACTTC	CASSPGVFEEETQYF
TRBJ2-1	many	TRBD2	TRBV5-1	TGCGCCAGCAGCTCCGGACTAGCGGGAGCTTACTACAATGAGCAGTTCTTC	CASSSGLAGAYYNEQFF
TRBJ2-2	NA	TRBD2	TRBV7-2	TGTGCCAGCAGCTTTGGACTAGCCTCGAACACCGGGGAGCTGTTTTTT	CASSFGLASNTGELFF
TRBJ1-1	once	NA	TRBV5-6	TGTGCCAGCAGTCTTCAACAAATTGGGAACACTGAAGCTTTCTTT	CASSLQQIGNTEAFF
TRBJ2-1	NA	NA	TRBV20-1	TGCAGTGCTAGAGTCGGACAGTCTGACTCCTACAATGAGCAGTTCTTC	CSARVGQSDSYNEQFF
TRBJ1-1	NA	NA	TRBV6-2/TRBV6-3	TGTGCCAGCAGTTCGGGGGATTTTGAAGCTTTCTTT	CASSSGDFEAFF
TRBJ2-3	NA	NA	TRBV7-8	TGTGCCAGCAGCGAGGGGGAGAGCGCAGATACGCAGTATTTT	CASSEGESADTQYF
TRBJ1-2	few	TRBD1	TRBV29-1	TGCAGCGTGACCAGGGACAGCAACTATGGCTACACCTTC	CSVTRDSNYGYTF